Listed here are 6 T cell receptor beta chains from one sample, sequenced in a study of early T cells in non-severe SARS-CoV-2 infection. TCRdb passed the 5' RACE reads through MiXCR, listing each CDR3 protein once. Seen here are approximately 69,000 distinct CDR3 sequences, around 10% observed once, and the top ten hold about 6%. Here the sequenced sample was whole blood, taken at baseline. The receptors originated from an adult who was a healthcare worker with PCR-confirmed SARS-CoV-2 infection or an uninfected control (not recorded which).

The CDR3 spells CSVHRDGDKETQYF. The CDR3 coding sequence is TGCAGCGTCCACCGGGACGGAGACAAAGAGACCCAGTACTTC. The rearrangement links TRBV29-1 to TRBJ2-5; D is perhaps TRBD1 or TRBD2 (5 bases each). Trimming took 6 bases from V and 3 from J, leaving 17 bases between them. The CDR3 sequence is 14 residues long. The germline V gene encodes CDR1 SQVTM and CDR2 ANQGSEA.

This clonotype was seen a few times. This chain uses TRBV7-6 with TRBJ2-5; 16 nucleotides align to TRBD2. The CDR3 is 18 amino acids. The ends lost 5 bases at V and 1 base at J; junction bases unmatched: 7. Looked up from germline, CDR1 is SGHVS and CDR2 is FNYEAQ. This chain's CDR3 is CASSLGTSGGAVQETQYF. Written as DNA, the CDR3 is TGTGCCAGCAGCCTAGGGACTAGCGGGGGGGCGGTCCAAGAGACCCAGTACTTC.

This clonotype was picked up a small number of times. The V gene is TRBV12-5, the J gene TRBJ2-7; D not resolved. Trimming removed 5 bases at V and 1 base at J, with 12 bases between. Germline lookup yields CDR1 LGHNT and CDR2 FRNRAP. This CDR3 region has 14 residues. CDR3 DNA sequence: TGTGCTAGTGGTGACGTGGGCAGTTCCTACGAGCAGTACTTC. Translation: CASGDVGSSYEQYF.

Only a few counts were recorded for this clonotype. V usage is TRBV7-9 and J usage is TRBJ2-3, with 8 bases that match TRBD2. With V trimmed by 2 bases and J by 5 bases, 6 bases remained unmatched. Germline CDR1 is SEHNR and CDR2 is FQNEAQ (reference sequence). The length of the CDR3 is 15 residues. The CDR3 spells CASSLYAGGQDTQYF. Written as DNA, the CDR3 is TGTGCCAGCAGCTTATACGCGGGAGGACAAGATACGCAGTATTTT. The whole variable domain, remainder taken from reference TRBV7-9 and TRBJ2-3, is DTGVSQNPRHKITKRGQNVTFRCDPISEHNRLYWYRQTLGQGPEFLTYFQNEAQLEKSRLLSDRFSAERPKGSFSTLEIQRTEQGDSAMYLCASSLYAGGQDTQYFGPGTRLTVL.

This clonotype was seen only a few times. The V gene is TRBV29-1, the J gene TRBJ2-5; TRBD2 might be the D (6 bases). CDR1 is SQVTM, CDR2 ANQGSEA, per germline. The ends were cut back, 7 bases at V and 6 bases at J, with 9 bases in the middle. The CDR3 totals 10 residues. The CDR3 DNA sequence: TGCAGCGCCCTAGCGCAGACCCAGTACTTC. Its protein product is CSALAQTQYF. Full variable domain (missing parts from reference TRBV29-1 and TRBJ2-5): SAVISQKPSRDICQRGTSLTIQCQVDSQVTMMFWYRQQPGQSLTLIATANQGSEATYESGFVIDKFPISRPNLTFSTLTVSNMSPEDSSIYLCSALAQTQYFGPGTRLLVL.

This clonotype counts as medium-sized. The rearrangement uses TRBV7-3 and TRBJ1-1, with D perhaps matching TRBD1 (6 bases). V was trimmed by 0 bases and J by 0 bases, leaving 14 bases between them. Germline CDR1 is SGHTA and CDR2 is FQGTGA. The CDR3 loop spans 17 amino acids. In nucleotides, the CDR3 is TGTGCCAGCAGCTTAACGTTATTAGGGGGGCTGAACACTGAAGCTTTCTTT. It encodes CASSLTLLGGLNTEAFF.